The 31 T cell receptor beta chains listed next were all sequenced from one sample in a study of technical replicates of blood from a few donors. Clones were read by immunoSEQ multiplex PCR, and TCRdb kept only the in-frame ones, dropping some. The table records approximately 97,000 clones, roughly 95% of them present only once. The material sequenced was T cells isolated from PBMCs. Receptor source: a human donor in good health.

This chain uses TRBV28 with TRBJ1-5; 7 bases agree with TRBD1. Germline values: CDR1 MDHEN, CDR2 SYDVKM. This CDR3 spans 14 amino acids. The V and J ends lost 7 bases and 3 bases, in that order; junction bases with no gene match: 6. The chain's CDR3 is CASIGDSFNQPQHF. CDR3 sequence (DNA): TGTGCCAGCATAGGGGACAGCTTCAATCAGCCCCAGCATTTT.

The V gene is TRBV7-8, the J gene TRBJ2-6, with 10 bases matching TRBD1. The CDR3 is made up of 20 amino acids. CDR1 and CDR2 from the germline V gene are SGHVS and FQNEAQ. V was pared by 6 bases and J by 4 bases, with 18 bases of the junction left unmatched. CDR3: CASRRMLLGQGVKGANVLTF. The DNA for the CDR3 is TGTGCCAGCAGGCGAATGCTTCTAGGACAGGGGGTGAAAGGGGCCAACGTCCTGACTTTC.

This chain joins TRBV29-1 and TRBJ1-1; D unresolved. The CDR3 loop spans 15 amino acids. Germline-derived CDR1 and CDR2 are SQVTM and ANQGSEA. V lost 5 bases, J lost 4 bases, and 20 bases lay in between. The CDR3 here is CSVPTLGRGGTEAFF. The CDR3 DNA is TGCAGCGTTCCTACCTTGGGTAGAGGAGGCACTGAAGCTTTCTTT.

V gene TRBV2 combines with J gene TRBJ1-5, with TRBD1 matching over 8 bases. Trimming at V came to 6 bases and at J to 3 bases, leaving 7 bases not matched to a gene. CDR1 is SNHLY, CDR2 FYNNEI, per germline. This CDR3 has 15 amino acids. CDR3 residues: CASSGTGALNQPQHF. In DNA, the CDR3 is TGTGCCAGCAGCGGGACAGGCGCCCTCAATCAGCCCCAGCATTTT.

This clone was seen just once. J is TRBJ2-2 and V is TRBV9; unclear D gene. Deletions cut 0 bases from V and 4 bases from J, with 4 bases between. Per germline, CDR1 SGDLS and CDR2 YYNGEE. The CDR3 is made up of 13 amino acids. In DNA, the CDR3 is TGTGCCAGCAGCGTAGGAGGCACCGGGGAGCTGTTTTTT. Translated, it gives CASSVGGTGELFF.

Concerning this clone itself: The germline gene is not matched at one end of the junction; a read error may be the cause. The rearrangement joins TRBV7-7 to TRBJ2-1; D is perhaps TRBD2 (6 bases). CDR3 size: 15 residues. Germline V gives CDR1 SSHAT, CDR2 FNYEAQ (reference sequence). The CDR3 spells CASSLLGSSGNEQFF. The CDR3 DNA sequence: TGTGCTAGCAGCCTCCTCGGGAGTTCAGGGAATGAGCAGTTCTTC.

The chain is built from TRBV11-2 and TRBJ2-7, with D possibly TRBD2 on 5 matching bases. The CDR3 spans 12 residues. Germline loops: CDR1 SGHAT, CDR2 FQNNGV. V lost 6 bases and J lost 5, with 11 bases in between. CDR3 bases: TGTGCCAGCAGTTTCGGGAACAACGAGCAGTACTTC. Its translation: CASSFGNNEQYF.

In this sample, this clone turned up once. The rearrangement links TRBV2 to TRBJ2-5; TRBD1 agrees at 8 bases. The V segment lost 6 bases and the J segment 5 bases; nucleotides outside the gene matches: 8. Germline V lookup: CDR1 SNHLY, CDR2 FYNNEI. CDR3 length: 14 amino acids. Here the CDR3 reads CASRWAGGKETQYF. The DNA for the CDR3 is TGTGCCAGCAGGTGGGCAGGGGGCAAGGAGACCCAGTACTTC. Based on the CDR3 plus reference TRBV2 and TRBJ2-5, the full variable domain is EPEVTQTPSHQVTQMGQEVILRCVPISNHLYFYWYRQILGQKVEFLVSFYNNEISEKSEIFDDQFSVERPDGSNFTLKIRSTKLEDSAMYFCASRWAGGKETQYFGPGTRLLVL.

This chain uses TRBV28 with TRBJ2-2, with a possible D match to TRBD2 (5 bases). CDR3 size: 15 residues. In germline, CDR1 is MDHEN, CDR2 SYDVKM. Trimming stripped 6 bases from V and 4 bases from J, with 15 bases between. The CDR3 reads CASSPLAISTGELFF. DNA of the CDR3: TGTGCCAGCAGCCCCTTAGCGATTAGCACCGGGGAGCTGTTTTTT. Drawing the rest from reference TRBV28 and TRBJ2-2, the complete variable domain is DVKVTQSSRYLVKRTGEKVFLECVQDMDHENMFWYRQDPGLGLRLIYFSYDVKMKEKGDIPEGYSVSREKKERFSLILESASTNQTSMYLCASSPLAISTGELFFGEGSRLTVL.

The chain joins TRBV19 to TRBJ2-7; 12 nucleotides agree with TRBD1. Per germline, CDR1 LNHDA and CDR2 SQIVND (reference sequence). This CDR3 has 14 amino acids. Trimming took 10 bases from V and 1 from J; bases not matched to a gene: 5. In nucleotides, the CDR3 is TGTGCCACTAGGGGACAGGGGGCTTCCTACGAGCAGTACTTC. This codes for CATRGQGASYEQYF.

The chain employs TRBV28 and TRBJ1-1; D may be TRBD1 (5 bases). V was cut by 6 bases and J by 0 bases, with 11 bases left in between. The CDR3 has 14 amino acids. Germline V gives CDR1 MDHEN, CDR2 SYDVKM. DNA for the CDR3: TGTGCCAGCAGCCCGGGGGGGGTGAACACTGAAGCTTTCTTT. This encodes CASSPGGVNTEAFF.

The CDR3 reads CASSRDRDTGELFF. As DNA, the CDR3 is TGTGCCAGCAGCCGGGACAGGGACACCGGGGAGCTGTTTTTT. The chain recombines TRBV6-4 with TRBJ2-2; 9 bases line up with TRBD1. CDR1 is MRHNA, CDR2 SNTAGT, per germline. Trimming took 6 bases from V and 3 from J; bases not matched to a gene: 2. The CDR3 extends over 14 amino acids.

J is TRBJ1-2 and V is TRBV28; D uncertain. V was shortened by 3 bases and J by 0 bases, with 17 bases between the two germline ends. Germline lookup yields CDR1 MDHEN and CDR2 SYDVKM. CDR3 length: 17 amino acids. The CDR3 sequence is CASSFPGTREANYGYTF. The CDR3 bases are TGTGCCAGCAGTTTTCCGGGAACGAGGGAAGCTAACTATGGCTACACCTTC.

The V gene is TRBV5-6, the J gene TRBJ2-1; weak D call: TRBD2 (6 bases). Germline V gene data show CDR1 as SGHDT and CDR2 as YYEEEE. The CDR3 totals 12 residues. V was cut by 4 bases and J by 12 bases, with 14 bases left in between. This CDR3 reads CASSRLGGAQFF. In DNA form, the CDR3 reads TGTGCCAGCAGCCGCCTGGGGGGAGCGCAGTTCTTC.

V usage is TRBV5-5 and J usage is TRBJ1-5, with no clear D. This CDR3 spans 13 amino acids. V was cut by 0 bases and J by 4 bases, with 5 bases left in between. Germline CDR1 is SGHKS and CDR2 is YYEKEE (reference sequence). As DNA, the CDR3 is TGTGCCAGCAGCTTGGTCGGGAATCAGCCCCAGCATTTT. Translating it yields CASSLVGNQPQHF.

The sample holds one count of this clone. The chain recombines TRBV15 with TRBJ1-2; 7 bases map to TRBD1. Germline CDR1 and CDR2: LNHNV and YYDKDF (reference sequence). The CDR3 length is 11 residues. Trimming took 6 bases from V and 12 from J; bases not matched to a gene: 7. DNA of the CDR3: TGTGCCACCAGTCAGACAGGGACTCACACCTTC. This sequence encodes CATSQTGTHTF.

This chain links TRBV10-3 with TRBJ2-5; 10 nucleotides align to TRBD1. The CDR3 is 14 residues long. Looked up from germline, CDR1 is ENHRY and CDR2 is SYGVKD. The trim removed 7 bases at V and 5 bases at J, leaving 7 bases unmatched. CDR3 DNA sequence: TGTGCCATCAAAGCCGGGACAGGGGTCGAGACCCAGTACTTC. Translated, it gives CAIKAGTGVETQYF.

CDR3 region: CASSRTGLHQPQHF. The CDR3 DNA reads as TGTGCCAGTAGTCGTACAGGGTTGCATCAGCCCCAGCATTTT. The chain uses TRBV19 and TRBJ1-5, with D possibly matching TRBD1 (6 bases). This CDR3 comprises 14 residues. Germline V gives CDR1 LNHDA, CDR2 SQIVND (reference sequence). Trimming stripped 5 bases from V and 5 bases from J, with 13 bases between.

This clone appeared once. The chain has TRBV5-1 and TRBJ1-5; 8 nucleotides align to TRBD1. CDR3 length: 13 amino acids. With V trimmed by 5 bases and J by 5 bases, 3 bases remained unmatched. Germline lookup yields CDR1 SGHRS and CDR2 YFSETQ. CDR3 in DNA: TGCGCCAGCAGGGACAGGGAGGATCAGCCCCAGCATTTT. Its translation is CASRDREDQPQHF.

V gene TRBV9 combines with J gene TRBJ2-2; a weak D match, TRBD2 (5 bases). Between the trimmed V and J ends, which lost 4 bases and 1 base, there was a span of 17 bases. In germline, CDR1 is SGDLS, CDR2 YYNGEE. The CDR3 length is 17 residues. The CDR3 DNA sequence: TGTGCCAGCAGCTCGAAATGGGAGCCTATGAACACCGGGGAGCTGTTTTTT. The encoded protein is CASSSKWEPMNTGELFF. The full variable domain, rest sourced from reference TRBV9 and TRBJ2-2, is DSGVTQTPKHLITATGQRVTLRCSPRSGDLSVYWYQQSLDQGLQFLIQYYNGEERAKGNILERFSAQQFPDLHSELNLSSLELGDSALYFCASSSKWEPMNTGELFFGEGSRLTVL.

The chain carries TRBV5-8 and TRBJ2-1; 11 bases are a match to TRBD1. Trimming removed 5 bases from V and 3 bases from J; junction bases left unmatched: 7. The length of the CDR3 is 16 residues. The V gene's germline CDR1 is SGHTS and CDR2 YDEGEE. The CDR3 coding sequence is TGTGCCAGCAGTCCACCGGGACAGGGGGGCTACAATGAGCAGTTCTTC. This translates into CASSPPGQGGYNEQFF.

The rearrangement uses TRBV4-1 and TRBJ1-1; a weak D match, TRBD1 (5 bases). Germline V gene data show CDR1 as MGHRA and CDR2 as YSYEKL. This CDR3 is built from 15 residues. Trimming removed 3 bases at V and 1 base at J, with 12 bases between. In DNA, the CDR3 is TGCGCCAGCAGCCAGCCTGTGGGGGGGAACACTGAAGCTTTCTTT. Translated: CASSQPVGGNTEAFF.

This clone was seen once. The chain employs TRBV5-5 and TRBJ1-5; 7 bases map to TRBD1. Unmatched junction bases numbered 6, after V lost 3 bases and J lost 3 bases. This CDR3 has 15 amino acids. Per the germline V gene, CDR1 is SGHKS and CDR2 is YYEKEE (reference sequence). The CDR3: CASSSRTGTNQPQHF. DNA for the CDR3: TGTGCCAGCAGCTCTAGGACAGGCACCAATCAGCCCCAGCATTTT.

This rearrangement joins TRBV7-3 to TRBJ2-2; 12 bases map to TRBD2. The CDR3 loop spans 18 amino acids. V shed 4 bases and J 7 bases; nucleotides not matched to a gene: 13. Germline CDR1 SGHTA, CDR2 FQGTGA. The DNA for the CDR3 is TGTGCCAGCAGCTCCCGGACTAGCGGGACCGAGGGAGGCGGGGAGCTGTTTTTT. It codes for CASSSRTSGTEGGGELFF. The full variable domain, rest sourced from reference TRBV7-3 and TRBJ2-2, is GAGVSQTPSNKVTEKGKYVELRCDPISGHTALYWYRQSLGQGPEFLIYFQGTGAADDSGLPNDRFFAVRPEGSVSTLKIQRTERGDSAVYLCASSSRTSGTEGGGELFFGEGSRLTVL.

DNA of the CDR3: TGCGCCAGCAGCCTCGAGGATCAAGAGACCCAGTACTTC. As protein: CASSLEDQETQYF. The chain carries TRBV4-3 and TRBJ2-5; D is ambiguous. This CDR3 has 13 residues. The ends were cut back, 4 bases at V and 2 bases at J, with 8 bases in the middle. Germline V lookup: CDR1 LGHNA, CDR2 YSLEER.

The chain couples TRBV10-2 to TRBJ2-5, with 8 bases fitting TRBD2. The CDR3 has 15 residues. Unmatched junction bases numbered 11, after V lost 7 bases and J lost 4 bases. CDR1 is WSHSY and CDR2 is SAAADI in the germline V gene. Here the CDR3 reads CASNRGLGMPETQYF. The CDR3 DNA sequence: TGCGCCAGCAATAGGGGACTAGGAATGCCAGAGACCCAGTACTTC.

DNA of the CDR3: TGTGCCAGCAGCGGAGGGGCCTGGGGCGGAACCTCCTACGAGCAGTACTTC. Protein sequence: CASSGGAWGGTSYEQYF. The chain carries TRBV5-4 and TRBJ2-7; possible D gene TRBD2, 6 bases. Trimming pared 4 bases from V and 0 bases from J, leaving 20 bases between. The CDR3 totals 17 residues. Per the germline V gene, CDR1 is SGHNT and CDR2 is YYREEE (reference sequence). The full variable domain, in which reference TRBV5-4 and TRBJ2-7 provide the parts outside the CDR3, is ETGVTQSPTHLIKTRGQQVTLRCSSQSGHNTVSWYQQALGQGPQFIFQYYREEENGRGNFPPRFSGLQFPNYSSELNVNALELDDSALYLCASSGGAWGGTSYEQYFGPGTRLTVT.

V is TRBV27 and J is TRBJ2-7; 9 bases fit TRBD1. J was trimmed by 5 bases and V by 6 bases; bases with no gene match: 11. Germline V gene data show CDR1 as MNHEY and CDR2 as SMNVEV (reference sequence). The CDR3 length is 15 residues. CDR3 sequence: CASSPPLQGANEQYF. As DNA, the CDR3 is TGTGCCAGCAGCCCCCCCCTACAGGGGGCCAACGAGCAGTACTTC.

This chain uses TRBV6-1 with TRBJ2-7; the match to TRBD1 covers 10 bases. V gave up 4 bases and J gave up 2 bases; unmatched junction bases: 11. From germline, CDR1 is MNHNS and CDR2 SASEGT. The CDR3 is made up of 17 amino acids. DNA for the CDR3: TGTGCCAGCAGTGCCTGGGGGACAGGGGTTGGCGCCTACGAGCAGTACTTC. Amino acids: CASSAWGTGVGAYEQYF.

The chain links TRBV19 to TRBJ2-5; 7 bases match TRBD1. Trimming at V came to 6 bases and at J to 4 bases, leaving 8 bases not matched to a gene. The CDR3 is made up of 14 amino acids. Germline loops: CDR1 LNHDA, CDR2 SQIVND (reference sequence). The CDR3 loop reads CASSVKTGRETQYF. For the CDR3, the DNA is TGTGCCAGTAGCGTTAAGACAGGGAGAGAGACCCAGTACTTC.

This clone was counted a few times. The J gene is TRBJ1-1, the V gene TRBV5-4; D is ambiguous. CDR1 and CDR2 from the germline V gene are SGHNT and YYREEE (reference sequence). CDR3 length: 16 residues. V was clipped by 4 bases and J by 0 bases, with 16 bases between them. The DNA for the CDR3 is TGTGCCAGCAGCCTTAAGTCTATGGGCATGAACACTGAAGCTTTCTTT. Translation gives CASSLKSMGMNTEAFF.